This T cell receptor beta chain appears in the sequencing data of a study of T-cell reconstitution after alpha-beta-depleted transplantation in children. Germline V CDR1 and CDR2: SGHVS, FNYEAQ. V was pared by 4 bases and J by 0 bases, with 16 bases between. The CDR3 is 17 amino acids. For TCRbeta, the library was prepared with unique molecular identifiers. In TCRdb, the PCR reads were re-called with MiXCR into one record per CDR3 protein. The table shows 580,000 or so distinct CDR3 sequences, with under 25% occurring only once. This sample comprised PBMCs, mostly from graft donor cells, obtained 360 days after TCRalphabeta/CD19-depleted stem cell transplant. The receptor's source is a boy under two years old who had a stem cell transplant for acute myeloid leukemia, so the T cells may come from the graft donor. V gene TRBV7-6 combines with J gene TRBJ2-1, with no clear D. The CDR3, as DNA: TGTGCCAGCAGCTACCTCGACCCTAAGAGCTCCTACAATGAGCAGTTCTTC. This gives the protein CASSYLDPKSSYNEQFF. The variable domain in full, with the rest retrieved from reference TRBV7-6 and TRBJ2-1, is GAGVSQSPRYKVTKRGQDVALRCDPISGHVSLYWYRQALGQGPEFLTYFNYEAQQDKSGLPNDRFSAERPEGSISTLTIQRTEQRDSAMYRCASSYLDPKSSYNEQFFGPGTRLTVL.